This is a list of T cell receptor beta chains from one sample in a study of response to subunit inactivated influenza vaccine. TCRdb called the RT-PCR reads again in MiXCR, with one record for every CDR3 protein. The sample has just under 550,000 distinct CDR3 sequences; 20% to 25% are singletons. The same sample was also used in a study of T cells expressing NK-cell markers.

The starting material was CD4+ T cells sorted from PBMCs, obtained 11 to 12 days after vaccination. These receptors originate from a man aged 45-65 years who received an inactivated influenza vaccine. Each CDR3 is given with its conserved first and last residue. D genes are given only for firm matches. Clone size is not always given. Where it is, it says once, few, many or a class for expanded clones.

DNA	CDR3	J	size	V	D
TGTGCCAGCAGTACACAGGGCGTCTATGGCTACACCTTC	CASSTQGVYGYTF	TRBJ1-2	few	TRBV12-3/TRBV12-4	NA
TGTGCCAGCAGCTTAGAAGGCAGGGGAGGAGATACGCAGTATTTT	CASSLEGRGGDTQYF	TRBJ2-3	few	TRBV11-3	NA
TGTGCCAGCAGTTACGTGGGAGATTCCTATGAGCAGTTCTTC	CASSYVGDSYEQFF	TRBJ2-1	NA	TRBV6-2/TRBV6-3	NA
TGTGCCAGCAGCTTCAAGGGCGACAATGAGCAGTTCTTC	CASSFKGDNEQFF	TRBJ2-1	few	TRBV11-2	NA
TGCGCCAGCAGCTTGTTCCACCCCGGTGGGGAGACCCAGTACTTC	CASSLFHPGGETQYF	TRBJ2-5	NA	TRBV5-1	NA
TGTGCCAGCAGGATCCCAATATGGGGTAACACAGATACGCAGTATTTT	CASRIPIWGNTDTQYF	TRBJ2-3	many	TRBV11-2	NA
TGTGCCAGCAGCCAGGGACTCCAACAAAACATTCAGTACTTC	CASSQGLQQNIQYF	TRBJ2-4	NA	TRBV27	NA
TGTGCCAGCAGCGAATTTGGGGTATCCTACGAGCAGTACTTC	CASSEFGVSYEQYF	TRBJ2-7	few	TRBV7-2	NA
TGCAGCGTTGCGGTACGAGGTGGGCAAGATACGCAGTATTTT	CSVAVRGGQDTQYF	TRBJ2-3	few	TRBV29-1	NA
TGCAGTGCTGCTACACAGAGGTATAATGAAAAACTGTTTTTT	CSAATQRYNEKLFF	TRBJ1-4	many	TRBV20-1	NA
TGTGCCAGCAGCCATAAAATCGGGACTTCCGGCCATGAGCAGTTCTTC	CASSHKIGTSGHEQFF	TRBJ2-1	few	TRBV11-2	NA
TGTGCCAGCAGCTTAGCGTTTACACAGGGGGAGCTGTTTTTT	CASSLAFTQGELFF	TRBJ2-2	few	TRBV7-2	NA
TGCGCCAGCAGCCCCCGAAGGGGCCTAAATCAGCCCCAGCATTTT	CASSPRRGLNQPQHF	TRBJ1-5	few	TRBV4-3	NA
TGTGCCAGCATCCCGGGACTAGCGGGAGTAAGCGAGCAGTACTTC	CASIPGLAGVSEQYF	TRBJ2-7	NA	TRBV9	TRBD2
TGCAGTGCTAGAGGACAGGGGACGAGCAATCAGCCCCAGCATTTT	CSARGQGTSNQPQHF	TRBJ1-5	few	TRBV20-1	TRBD1
TGTGCCACCAGCAGAGTAGGGACAGGTAACTACGAGCAGTACTTC	CATSRVGTGNYEQYF	TRBJ2-7	few	TRBV15	TRBD1
TGTGCCAGCGCCGAAGGATATTCACCCCTCCACTTT	CASAEGYSPLHF	TRBJ1-6	NA	TRBV6-1	NA
TGTGCCAGCAGTGAAGATTGGGGTGGGGAGCAGTACTTC	CASSEDWGGEQYF	TRBJ2-7	NA	TRBV6-1	NA
TGTGCCAGCAGTTACCCGGGACAGGGTAGGACCTACAATGAGCAGTTCTTC	CASSYPGQGRTYNEQFF	TRBJ2-1	few	TRBV6-2/TRBV6-3	TRBD1
TGTGCCAGCAGTAGCCAGCGGGTGAGGGGAGATACGCAGTATTTT	CASSSQRVRGDTQYF	TRBJ2-3	NA	TRBV6-1	NA
TGTGCCAGCAGCTTAGGTCAGGGAGGCCAACTGTTTTTT	CASSLGQGGQLFF	TRBJ1-4	NA	TRBV11-2	NA
TGTGCCAGTAGTAGAAGGGACAGATGGGACACTGAAGCTTTCTTT	CASSRRDRWDTEAFF	TRBJ1-1	once	TRBV19	TRBD1
TGTGCCAGCAGCCAGGCTCTCGGGACTAGCGGGAGCTATGAGCAGTTCTTC	CASSQALGTSGSYEQFF	TRBJ2-1	NA	TRBV14	TRBD2
TGCAGTGCTACCGGGACTAGTAAATCTATAGCCAAAAACATTCAGTACTTC	CSATGTSKSIAKNIQYF	TRBJ2-4	many	TRBV20-1	TRBD2
TGTGCCAGCAGCTTTAGTCACGAAGATACGCAGTATTTT	CASSFSHEDTQYF	TRBJ2-3	NA	TRBV12-3/TRBV12-4	NA
TGTGCCAGCAGTCCTCACGGGACAGCCGCTTCGGCTTTCTTT	CASSPHGTAASAFF	TRBJ1-1	few	TRBV12-3/TRBV12-4	TRBD1
TGTGCCAGTAGTAGAGCAGGGGGCTCGAACACCGGGGAGCTGTTTTTT	CASSRAGGSNTGELFF	TRBJ2-2	NA	TRBV19	TRBD1
TGTGCCATCAGTGCGACAGAGGATGGCTACACCTTC	CAISATEDGYTF	TRBJ1-2	few	TRBV10-3	NA
TGCGCCAGCAGCTGGAGGGGACAGGGCACCCAAGAGACCCAGTACTTC	CASSWRGQGTQETQYF	TRBJ2-5	many	TRBV5-1	TRBD1
TGTGCCAGCAGGGCCCTAGCGGGGGAACGCGACCACACCGGGGAGCTGTTTTTT	CASRALAGERDHTGELFF	TRBJ2-2	few	TRBV7-3	TRBD2
TGTGCCAGCAGCTTACAAACGCCTTCCGGGACCGCATCTCCTCCTGAGCAGTTCTTC	CASSLQTPSGTASPPEQFF	TRBJ2-1	many	TRBV7-8	NA
TGTGCCAGCAGTTTAGCGGCCTGGGGCTCCTACGAGCAGTACTTC	CASSLAAWGSYEQYF	TRBJ2-7	NA	TRBV28	NA
TGTGCCATCAGTGAGTCTTGGGGCGCCTACTACGAGCAGTACTTC	CAISESWGAYYEQYF	TRBJ2-7	many	TRBV10-3	NA
TGCAGTGCTAGAGATTGGAGTGAGCAGTTCTTC	CSARDWSEQFF	TRBJ2-1	many	TRBV20-1	NA
TGCGCCAGCAGCTTGGCGGGATGGCCCCCAGAGACCCAGTACTTC	CASSLAGWPPETQYF	TRBJ2-5	few	TRBV5-1	NA
TGTGCCAGCACCACATCATCGGGCTCACACAATGAGCAGTTCTTC	CASTTSSGSHNEQFF	TRBJ2-1	NA	TRBV7-2	NA
TGTGCCAGCAGTTTCGGGGCAGCCTACGAGCAGTACTTC	CASSFGAAYEQYF	TRBJ2-7	few	TRBV28	NA
TGCAGCGTCTACGAGGGGGGACAGCCTTCGTACGAGCGGTACTTC	CSVYEGGQPSYERYF	TRBJ2-7	NA	TRBV29-1	NA
TGTGCCAGCAGTTTAATCACAGGGGGCGATTATGGCTACACCTTC	CASSLITGGDYGYTF	TRBJ1-2	NA	TRBV27	TRBD1
TGTGCCAGCAGCTCACAGGGGCCGTTGTATGGCTACACCTTC	CASSSQGPLYGYTF	TRBJ1-2	NA	TRBV12-3/TRBV12-4	TRBD1
TGTGCCAGCAGGTGGGGAGAATACAATGAGCAGTTCTTC	CASRWGEYNEQFF	TRBJ2-1	many	TRBV6-1	NA
TGTGCCAGCTCACCAAAGGGAGGTGGACAGCCCCAGCATTTT	CASSPKGGGQPQHF	TRBJ1-5	few	TRBV18	NA
TGCAGCGTTGGCACAACCTACGAGCAGTACTTC	CSVGTTYEQYF	TRBJ2-7	NA	TRBV29-1	NA
TGCGCCAGCAGCTGGAGGACAGGGGGCCCGACCACTGAAGCTTTCTTT	CASSWRTGGPTTEAFF	TRBJ1-1	few	TRBV5-1	TRBD1
TGTGCTAGCAGCTTCCCAAAGACAGGGCTTGGTGAAAAACTGTTTTTT	CASSFPKTGLGEKLFF	TRBJ1-4	NA	TRBV7-7	TRBD1
TGTGCCACCAGTGATGAGGATCCGAACACTGAAGCTTTCTTT	CATSDEDPNTEAFF	TRBJ1-1	once	TRBV24-1	NA
TGCGCCAGCAGTTTGACTAGCGGGGGGGAGCATGAGCAGTTCTTC	CASSLTSGGEHEQFF	TRBJ2-1	NA	TRBV4-3	TRBD2
TGTGCCAGCAGGTGGGAGAGACCGTACAATGAGCAGTTCTTC	CASRWERPYNEQFF	TRBJ2-1	once	TRBV12-3/TRBV12-4	NA
TGTGCCAGCAGCCAAGAAGGAGGGTTGACCCAGTACTTC	CASSQEGGLTQYF	TRBJ2-5	NA	TRBV4-2	NA
TGTGCCAGCAGCTCCGGGACTGATGAGCAGTTCTTC	CASSSGTDEQFF	TRBJ2-1	NA	TRBV7-3	NA
TGCGCCAGCAGCTTGGAGACAGGGGTCGGGGAGACCCAGTACTTC	CASSLETGVGETQYF	TRBJ2-5	NA	TRBV5-1	TRBD1
TGTGCCTGGGGATTAGGGACAGGGGGCGCGTTACCTGAAGCTTTCTTT	CAWGLGTGGALPEAFF	TRBJ1-1	few	TRBV30	TRBD1
TGTGCCAGCAGCAGCCCTGGGGCAGATACGCAGTATTTT	CASSSPGADTQYF	TRBJ2-3	NA	TRBV7-2	NA
TGTGCCGTCGGAGGTCTGGGGGCCTACGAGCAGTACTTC	CAVGGLGAYEQYF	TRBJ2-7	few	TRBV6-1	NA
TGCGCCAGCAGCCAGTCCAGCGGGGTAAGCACTGAAGCTTTCTTT	CASSQSSGVSTEAFF	TRBJ1-1	NA	TRBV4-3	NA
TGCAGTGCTAGCAGGCATGAGCAGTTCTTC	CSASRHEQFF	TRBJ2-1	few	TRBV20-1	NA
TGTGCCAGCAGTGAAGGCCGTAGGGTGAACACTGAAGCTTTCTTT	CASSEGRRVNTEAFF	TRBJ1-1	NA	TRBV2	NA